A selection of T cell receptor beta chains follows, all from one sample in a study of blood T cell repertoires in COVID-19. Libraries were prepared by immunoSEQ multiplex PCR; TCRdb keeps only in-frame clonotypes and omits some of them. Among 150,000 to 200,000 clones listed, around 80% were seen once. The source material was PBMCs or T cells enriched from blood (not recorded which). These TCRs come from a man between 50 and 59 years old who had recovered from COVID-19. Both conserved end residues are part of each CDR3. D genes are given only for firm matches. For some rows the clone size is stated as once, few or many, or as a class when expanded; others skip it.

size: -; D: -; V: TRBV23-1; J: TRBJ2-7; DNA: TGCGCCAGCAGTCAAGGGAGTCTTCACCCCGACGAGCAGTACTTC; CDR3: CASSQGSLHPDEQYF
size: -; D: -; V: TRBV5-4; J: TRBJ2-1; DNA: TGTGCCAGCAGCTTGAGAGTGTACAATGAGCAGTTCTTC; CDR3: CASSLRVYNEQFF
size: few; D: TRBD1; V: TRBV5-4; J: TRBJ2-7; DNA: TGTGCCAGCAGCTTGGGGGGACAGGGGGTTTACGAGCAGTACTTC; CDR3: CASSLGGQGVYEQYF
size: -; D: -; V: TRBV6-5; J: TRBJ1-1; DNA: TGTGCCAGCAGTTACTTTAGAGGGAACACTGAAGCTTTCTTT; CDR3: CASSYFRGNTEAFF
size: -; D: -; V: TRBV2; J: TRBJ2-5; DNA: TGTGCCAGCAGTGAAGCGAGCATCCAAGAGACCCAGTACTTC; CDR3: CASSEASIQETQYF
size: many; D: -; V: TRBV5-1; J: TRBJ1-1; DNA: TGCGCCAGCAGCTTAACAAGGGGCACTGAAGCTTTCTTT; CDR3: CASSLTRGTEAFF
size: few; D: TRBD1; V: TRBV7-9; J: TRBJ1-1; DNA: TGTGCCAGCAGCAATTCAGGGGGCGGAGGGATGAACACTGAAGCTTTCTTT; CDR3: CASSNSGGGGMNTEAFF
size: -; D: -; V: TRBV28; J: TRBJ1-5; DNA: TGTGCCAGCAGTTTAGGAATCAGGGCCAATCAGCCCCAGCATTTT; CDR3: CASSLGIRANQPQHF
size: few; D: TRBD1; V: TRBV20-1; J: TRBJ2-7; DNA: TGCAGTGGACAGGGGGGCTACGAGCAGTACTTC; CDR3: CSGQGGYEQYF
size: -; D: -; V: TRBV5-1; J: TRBJ2-3; DNA: TGCGCCAGCAGCTTGGAGCCGCGGGGGCTCACAGATACGCAGTATTTT; CDR3: CASSLEPRGLTDTQYF
size: -; D: -; V: TRBV12-3/TRBV12-4; J: TRBJ2-7; DNA: TGTGCCAGCAGAAGAAACAGGTATGACGAGCAGTACTTC; CDR3: CASRRNRYDEQYF
size: -; D: -; V: TRBV9; J: TRBJ2-3; DNA: TGTGCCAGCAGCCCCCAAGTCGGGGGTCGAAGCACAGATACGCAGTATTTT; CDR3: CASSPQVGGRSTDTQYF
size: -; D: -; V: TRBV9; J: TRBJ1-6; DNA: TGTGCCAGCAGCTCCGCCGGGACCTATAATTCACCCCTCCACTTT; CDR3: CASSSAGTYNSPLHF
size: -; D: TRBD2; V: TRBV4-2; J: TRBJ2-7; DNA: TGTGCCAGCAGCCAGGACCGGGGGGGGGACTACGAGCAGTACTTC; CDR3: CASSQDRGGDYEQYF
size: -; D: -; V: TRBV28; J: TRBJ1-3; DNA: TGTGCCAGCAGTTCGCGGCCCGCTGGAAACACCATATATTTT; CDR3: CASSSRPAGNTIYF
size: -; D: -; V: TRBV7-9; J: TRBJ1-1; DNA: TGTGCCAGCAGCCCGTCCCAGGGGAACACTGAAGCTTTCTTT; CDR3: CASSPSQGNTEAFF
size: -; D: TRBD1; V: TRBV5-1; J: TRBJ2-7; DNA: TGCGCCAGCAGCTTTACAGGGGGCCCCTACGAGCAGTACTTC; CDR3: CASSFTGGPYEQYF
size: -; D: -; V: TRBV9; J: TRBJ2-1; DNA: TGTGCCAGCAGCGTAGGAGTCGGACTAAGCTCCTACAATGAGCAGTTCTTC; CDR3: CASSVGVGLSSYNEQFF
size: -; D: -; V: TRBV6-5; J: TRBJ1-4; DNA: TGTGCCACCAAGACAGTGCTTGCTGAAAAACTGTTTTTT; CDR3: CATKTVLAEKLFF
size: -; D: TRBD1; V: TRBV5-1; J: TRBJ2-1; DNA: TGCGCCAGCAGCTCCAGACCGGGACAGGCCTACAATGAGCAGTTCTTC; CDR3: CASSSRPGQAYNEQFF
size: -; D: TRBD1; V: TRBV7-9; J: TRBJ2-3; DNA: TGTGCCAGCAGTCCCGACAGGGATTCCACAGATACGCAGTATTTT; CDR3: CASSPDRDSTDTQYF
size: -; D: -; V: TRBV9; J: TRBJ2-2; DNA: TGTGCCAGCAGCGAGCAACCGACGAACACCGGGGAGCTGTTTTTT; CDR3: CASSEQPTNTGELFF
size: few; D: -; V: TRBV28; J: TRBJ2-1; DNA: TGTGCCGGGGCACGGACGACGTTTAGCTCCTACAATGAGCAGTTCTTC; CDR3: CAGARTTFSSYNEQFF
size: -; D: TRBD2; V: TRBV5-4; J: TRBJ2-1; DNA: TGTGCCAGCAGCACGGGACTAGCGGCAAGCTCCTACAATGAGCAGTTCTTC; CDR3: CASSTGLAASSYNEQFF
size: few; D: TRBD1; V: TRBV6-5; J: TRBJ2-7; DNA: TGTGCCAGCAGCACCACCAGGGACAGCTACTACGAGCAGTACTTC; CDR3: CASSTTRDSYYEQYF
size: -; D: TRBD1; V: TRBV5-6; J: TRBJ1-4; DNA: TGTGCCAGCAGCTACGACAGGGGGGCTAATGAAAAACTGTTTTTT; CDR3: CASSYDRGANEKLFF
size: -; D: -; V: TRBV19; J: TRBJ2-3; DNA: TGTGCCAGTAGTATAGATCCCTTTATAAGCACAGATACGCAGTATTTT; CDR3: CASSIDPFISTDTQYF
size: once; D: TRBD2; V: TRBV13; J: TRBJ2-1; DNA: TGTGCCAGCAGCCGAATGACTAGCGGGGGGGCGAATGAGCAGTTCTTC; CDR3: CASSRMTSGGANEQFF
size: -; D: TRBD1; V: TRBV5-6; J: TRBJ1-5; DNA: TGTGCCAGCAGCACAGGACAGGGCAATCAGCCCCAGCATTTT; CDR3: CASSTGQGNQPQHF
size: -; D: TRBD1; V: TRBV28; J: TRBJ1-2; DNA: TGTGCCAGCAGTACAGGACAGGCCTATGGCTACACCTTC; CDR3: CASSTGQAYGYTF
size: -; D: TRBD1; V: TRBV6-5; J: TRBJ1-6; DNA: TGTGCCAGCAGGCCACAGGGGAATTCACCCCTCCACTTT; CDR3: CASRPQGNSPLHF
size: once; D: TRBD1; V: TRBV28; J: TRBJ1-1; DNA: TGTGCCAGCAGTCGGACAGGGGGAGTGGGAACTGAAGCTTTCTTT; CDR3: CASSRTGGVGTEAFF
size: -; D: TRBD2; V: TRBV10-3; J: TRBJ2-1; DNA: TGTGCCATCAGGAGATCTAGCGGGAGGGAACACGGAAATGAGCAGTTCTTC; CDR3: CAIRRSSGREHGNEQFF
size: -; D: -; V: TRBV27; J: TRBJ2-7; DNA: TGTGCCAGCAGCCAGGGGACACCCTGGGAGCAGTACTTC; CDR3: CASSQGTPWEQYF
size: -; D: TRBD1; V: TRBV3-1/TRBV3-2; J: TRBJ1-3; DNA: TGTGCCAGCAGCCATCGGGGACAGGGGTCAGGAAACACCATATATTTT; CDR3: CASSHRGQGSGNTIYF
size: -; D: -; V: TRBV25-1; J: TRBJ2-3; DNA: TGTGCCAGCAGCAGCGGAAGCACAGATACGCAGTATTTT; CDR3: CASSSGSTDTQYF
size: -; D: -; V: TRBV25-1; J: TRBJ2-7; DNA: TGTGCCAGCAGTGAAGGTGGAGGGGCGTACGAGCAGTACTTC; CDR3: CASSEGGGAYEQYF
size: -; D: -; V: TRBV11-2; J: TRBJ1-1; DNA: TGTGCCAGCAGCTTAGGGACAGTTAGAAATGCTGAAGCTTTCTTT; CDR3: CASSLGTVRNAEAFF
size: -; D: -; V: TRBV28; J: TRBJ2-2; DNA: TGTGCCAGCAGCATAATTGGGCCCGGGGAGCTGTTTTTT; CDR3: CASSIIGPGELFF
size: once; D: TRBD2; V: TRBV9; J: TRBJ2-2; DNA: TGTGCCAGCAGCGTAGAGGGACTAGCGGGACGTACCGGGGAGCTGTTTTTT; CDR3: CASSVEGLAGRTGELFF
size: -; D: -; V: TRBV20-1; J: TRBJ2-5; DNA: TGCAGTGCTAGTGTGCGCCGCGCGGCTCACCAAGAGACCCAGTACTTC; CDR3: CSASVRRAAHQETQYF
size: -; D: -; V: TRBV4-1; J: TRBJ1-5; DNA: TGCGCCAGCAGCCAAGAAGGGGGAGGGGGTCAGCCCCAGCATTTT; CDR3: CASSQEGGGGQPQHF
size: -; D: -; V: TRBV7-8; J: TRBJ1-1; DNA: TGTGCCAGCAGCTTAAAATCTGCGGGCACTGAAGCTTTCTTT; CDR3: CASSLKSAGTEAFF
size: -; D: -; V: TRBV5-5; J: TRBJ2-3; DNA: TGTGCCAGCAGTTCCGGCGGCGCCCGAACCACAGATACGCAGTATTTT; CDR3: CASSSGGARTTDTQYF
size: -; D: -; V: TRBV20-1; J: TRBJ1-5; DNA: TGCAGTGCTAGTTTCGCCAGAATAAATCAGCCCCAGCATTTT; CDR3: CSASFARINQPQHF
size: -; D: -; V: TRBV19; J: TRBJ2-1; DNA: TGTGCCAGTAGAAAGACAGGCCCCAATGAGCAGTTCTTC; CDR3: CASRKTGPNEQFF
size: -; D: -; V: TRBV6-6; J: TRBJ1-6; DNA: TGTGCCAGCAGTTACGTGCAGGGGATTAATTCACCCCTCCACTTT; CDR3: CASSYVQGINSPLHF
size: -; D: -; V: TRBV25-1; J: TRBJ2-7; DNA: TGTGCCAGCAGTGAAATGGGGGGTTCACCCTACGAGCAGTACTTC; CDR3: CASSEMGGSPYEQYF
size: -; D: -; V: TRBV29-1; J: TRBJ1-1; DNA: TGCAGCGTCACCGCTAAGAGTGGCGGCACTGAAGCTTTCTTT; CDR3: CSVTAKSGGTEAFF
size: -; D: TRBD1; V: TRBV7-3; J: TRBJ1-2; DNA: TGTGCCAGCAGCACGACAGGGAACAATGGCTACACCTTC; CDR3: CASSTTGNNGYTF
size: -; D: TRBD1; V: TRBV6-5; J: TRBJ1-5; DNA: TGTGCCGTAAATCAGGGGGCCGGTCAGCCCCAGCATTTT; CDR3: CAVNQGAGQPQHF
size: -; D: -; V: TRBV10-1; J: TRBJ1-2; DNA: TGCGCCAGTTCAAAAATCCGGGGCTACACCTTC; CDR3: CASSKIRGYTF
size: few; D: -; V: TRBV29-1; J: TRBJ1-5; DNA: TGCAGCGTTTTACTCCTTCCCAATCAGCCCCAGCATTTT; CDR3: CSVLLLPNQPQHF